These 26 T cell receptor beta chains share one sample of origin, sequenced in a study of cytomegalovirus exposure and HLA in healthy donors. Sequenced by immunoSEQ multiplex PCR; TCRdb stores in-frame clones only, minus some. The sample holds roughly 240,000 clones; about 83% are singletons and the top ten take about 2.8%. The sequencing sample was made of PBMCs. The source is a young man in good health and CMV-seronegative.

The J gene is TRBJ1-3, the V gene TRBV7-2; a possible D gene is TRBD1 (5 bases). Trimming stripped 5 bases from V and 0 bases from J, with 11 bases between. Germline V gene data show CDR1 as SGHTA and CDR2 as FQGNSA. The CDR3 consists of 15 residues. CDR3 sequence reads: CASSPQGHSGNTIYF. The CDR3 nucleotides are TGTGCCAGCAGCCCCCAGGGCCACTCTGGAAACACCATATATTTT.

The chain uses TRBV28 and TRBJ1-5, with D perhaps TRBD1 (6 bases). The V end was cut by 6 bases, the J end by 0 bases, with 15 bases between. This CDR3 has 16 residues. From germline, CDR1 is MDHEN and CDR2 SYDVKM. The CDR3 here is CASSSRQANSNQPQHF. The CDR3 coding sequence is TGTGCCAGCAGCTCACGACAGGCGAATAGCAATCAGCCCCAGCATTTT.

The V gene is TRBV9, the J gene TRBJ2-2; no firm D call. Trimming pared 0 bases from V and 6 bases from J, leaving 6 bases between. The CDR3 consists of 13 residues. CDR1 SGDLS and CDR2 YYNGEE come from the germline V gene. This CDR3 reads CASSVVESGELFF. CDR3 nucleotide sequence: TGTGCCAGCAGCGTAGTGGAGTCCGGGGAGCTGTTTTTT.

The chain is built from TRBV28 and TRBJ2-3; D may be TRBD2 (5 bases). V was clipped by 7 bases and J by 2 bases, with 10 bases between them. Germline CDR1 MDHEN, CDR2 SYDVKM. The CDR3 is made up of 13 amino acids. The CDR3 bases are TGTGCCAGCATCACGGGGAACACAGATACGCAGTATTTT. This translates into CASITGNTDTQYF.

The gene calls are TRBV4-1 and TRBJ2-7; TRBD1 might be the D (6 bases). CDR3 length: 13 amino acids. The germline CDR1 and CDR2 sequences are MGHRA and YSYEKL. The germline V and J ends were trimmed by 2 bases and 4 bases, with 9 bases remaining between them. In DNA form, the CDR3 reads TGCGCCAGCAGCCAACAGGGGAGATACGAGCAGTACTTC. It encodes CASSQQGRYEQYF.

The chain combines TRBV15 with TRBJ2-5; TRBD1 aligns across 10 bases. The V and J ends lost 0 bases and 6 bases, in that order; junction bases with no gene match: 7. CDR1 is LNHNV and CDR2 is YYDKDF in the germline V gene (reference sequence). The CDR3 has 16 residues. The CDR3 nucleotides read TGTGCCACCAGCAGAGATTATTGGGACAGGGGTCAGACCCAGTACTTC. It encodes CATSRDYWDRGQTQYF.

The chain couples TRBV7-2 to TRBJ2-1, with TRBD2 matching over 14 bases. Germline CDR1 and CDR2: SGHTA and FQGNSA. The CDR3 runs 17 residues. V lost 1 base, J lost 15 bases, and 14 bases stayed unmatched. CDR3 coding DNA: TGTGCCAGCAGCTTAGGTGTCCCCGGGACTAGCGGGAGAAAGCTGTTCTTC. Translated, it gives CASSLGVPGTSGRKLFF.

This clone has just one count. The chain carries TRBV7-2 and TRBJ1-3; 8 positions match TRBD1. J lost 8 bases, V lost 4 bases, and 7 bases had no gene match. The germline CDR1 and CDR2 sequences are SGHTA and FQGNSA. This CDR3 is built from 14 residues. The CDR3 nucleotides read TGTGCCAGCAGCTCGCAGGGGGCGGGAGACACCATATATTTT. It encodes CASSSQGAGDTIYF.

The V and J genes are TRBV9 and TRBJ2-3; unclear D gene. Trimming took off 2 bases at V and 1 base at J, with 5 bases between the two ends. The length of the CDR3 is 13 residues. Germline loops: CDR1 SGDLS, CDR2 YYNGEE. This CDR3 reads CASSVQGTDTQYF. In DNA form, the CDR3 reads TGTGCCAGCAGCGTCCAGGGCACAGATACGCAGTATTTT.

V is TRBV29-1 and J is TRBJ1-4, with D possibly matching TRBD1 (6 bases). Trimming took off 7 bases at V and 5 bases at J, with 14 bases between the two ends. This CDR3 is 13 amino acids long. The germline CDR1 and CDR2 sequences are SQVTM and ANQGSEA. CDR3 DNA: TGCAGCGCCCTGACAGGTTCGAATGAAAAACTGTTTTTT. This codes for CSALTGSNEKLFF. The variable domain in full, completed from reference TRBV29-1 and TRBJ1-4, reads SAVISQKPSRDICQRGTSLTIQCQVDSQVTMMFWYRQQPGQSLTLIATANQGSEATYESGFVIDKFPISRPNLTFSTLTVSNMSPEDSSIYLCSALTGSNEKLFFGSGTQLSVL.

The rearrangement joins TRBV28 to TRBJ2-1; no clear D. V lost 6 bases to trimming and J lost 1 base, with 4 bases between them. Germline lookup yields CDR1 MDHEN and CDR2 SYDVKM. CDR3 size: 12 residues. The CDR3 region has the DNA TGTGCCAGCAGCCTGTCCTACAATGAGCAGTTCTTC. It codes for CASSLSYNEQFF. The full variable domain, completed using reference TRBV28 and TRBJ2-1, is DVKVTQSSRYLVKRTGEKVFLECVQDMDHENMFWYRQDPGLGLRLIYFSYDVKMKEKGDIPEGYSVSREKKERFSLILESASTNQTSMYLCASSLSYNEQFFGPGTRLTVL.

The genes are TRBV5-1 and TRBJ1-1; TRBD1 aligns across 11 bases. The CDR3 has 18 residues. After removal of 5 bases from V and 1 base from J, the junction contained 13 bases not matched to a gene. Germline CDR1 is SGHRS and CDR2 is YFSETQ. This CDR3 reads CASRHETRTGGANTEAFF. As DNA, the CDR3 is TGCGCCAGCAGACACGAAACCCGGACAGGGGGCGCGAACACTGAAGCTTTCTTT.

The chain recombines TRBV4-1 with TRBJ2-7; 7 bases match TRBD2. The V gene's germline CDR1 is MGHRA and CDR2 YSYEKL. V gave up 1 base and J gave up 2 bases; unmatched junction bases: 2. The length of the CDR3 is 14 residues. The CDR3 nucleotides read TGCGCCAGCAGCCAAGGGGGGGGTACCTACGAGCAGTACTTC. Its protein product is CASSQGGGTYEQYF.

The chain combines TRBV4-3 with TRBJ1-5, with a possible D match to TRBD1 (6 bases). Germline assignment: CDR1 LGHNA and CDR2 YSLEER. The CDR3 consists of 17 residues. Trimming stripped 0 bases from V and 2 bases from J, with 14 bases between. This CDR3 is CASSQDLNRAGNQPQHF. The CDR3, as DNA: TGCGCCAGCAGCCAAGATCTGAACAGGGCGGGCAATCAGCCCCAGCATTTT.

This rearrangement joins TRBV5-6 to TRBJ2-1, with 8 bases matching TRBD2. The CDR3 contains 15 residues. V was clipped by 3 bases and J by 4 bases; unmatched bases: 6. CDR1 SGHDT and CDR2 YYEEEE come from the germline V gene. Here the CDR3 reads CASSYARGAYNEQFF. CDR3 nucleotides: TGTGCCAGCAGCTATGCGCGGGGGGCGTACAATGAGCAGTTCTTC.

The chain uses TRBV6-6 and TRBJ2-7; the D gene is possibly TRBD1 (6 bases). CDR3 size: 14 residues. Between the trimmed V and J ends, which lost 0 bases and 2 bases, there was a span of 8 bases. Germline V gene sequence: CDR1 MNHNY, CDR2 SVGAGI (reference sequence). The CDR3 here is CASSYSRQAYEQYF. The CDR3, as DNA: TGTGCCAGCAGTTACTCCCGACAGGCCTACGAGCAGTACTTC.

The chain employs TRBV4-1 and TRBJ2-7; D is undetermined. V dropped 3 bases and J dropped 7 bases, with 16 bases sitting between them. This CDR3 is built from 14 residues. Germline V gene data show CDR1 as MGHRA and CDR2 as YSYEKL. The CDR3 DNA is TGCGCCAGCAGCCAGTGGCCCTCTCGCAAGGAGCAGTACTTC. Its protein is CASSQWPSRKEQYF.

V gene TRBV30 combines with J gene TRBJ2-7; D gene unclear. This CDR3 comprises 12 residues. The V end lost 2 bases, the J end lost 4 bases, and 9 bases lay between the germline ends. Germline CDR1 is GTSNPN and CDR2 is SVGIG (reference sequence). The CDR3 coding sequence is TGTGCCTGGAGTACTTATTCTTACGAGCAGTACTTC. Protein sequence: CAWSTYSYEQYF.

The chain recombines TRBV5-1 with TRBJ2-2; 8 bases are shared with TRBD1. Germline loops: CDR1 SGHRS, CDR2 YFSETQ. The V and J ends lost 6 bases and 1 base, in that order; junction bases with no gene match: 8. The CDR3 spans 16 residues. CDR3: CASKEQGEQNTGELFF. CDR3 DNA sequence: TGCGCCAGCAAAGAACAGGGGGAGCAGAACACCGGGGAGCTGTTTTTT.

The CDR3 sequence is CASTVTSGVNEQFF. The CDR3 DNA is TGTGCCAGCACCGTGACTAGCGGGGTTAATGAGCAGTTCTTC. V gene TRBV28 combines with J gene TRBJ2-1; 11 bases agree with TRBD2. The CDR3 consists of 14 residues. The V segment lost 7 bases and the J segment 7 bases; nucleotides outside the gene matches: 6. Germline V gene lookup returns CDR1 MDHEN and CDR2 SYDVKM.

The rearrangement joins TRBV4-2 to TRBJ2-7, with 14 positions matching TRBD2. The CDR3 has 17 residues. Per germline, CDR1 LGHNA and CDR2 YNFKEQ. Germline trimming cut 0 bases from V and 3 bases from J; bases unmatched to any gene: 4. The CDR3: CASSQDPGLAGDYEQYF. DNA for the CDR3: TGTGCCAGCAGCCAAGATCCGGGACTAGCGGGAGACTACGAGCAGTACTTC.

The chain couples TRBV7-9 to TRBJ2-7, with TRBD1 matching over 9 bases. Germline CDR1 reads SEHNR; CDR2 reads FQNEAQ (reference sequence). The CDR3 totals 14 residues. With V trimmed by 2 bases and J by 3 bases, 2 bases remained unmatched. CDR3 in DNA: TGTGCCAGCAGCTTAAGGACAGGGGACTACGAGCAGTACTTC. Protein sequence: CASSLRTGDYEQYF.

This CDR3 is CASSQGNLQETQYF. Here the CDR3 DNA reads TGTGCCAGCAGCCAGGGGAACCTCCAAGAGACCCAGTACTTC. The gene calls are TRBV11-2 and TRBJ2-5, with D perhaps TRBD1 (6 bases). CDR3 length: 14 amino acids. Germline V gives CDR1 SGHAT, CDR2 FQNNGV. V gave up 5 bases and J gave up 1 base, with 11 bases separating them. The whole variable domain, remainder taken from reference TRBV11-2 and TRBJ2-5, is EAGVAQSPRYKIIEKRQSVAFWCNPISGHATLYWYQQILGQGPKLLIQFQNNGVVDDSQLPKDRFSAERLKGVDSTLKIQPAKLEDSAVYLCASSQGNLQETQYFGPGTRLLVL.

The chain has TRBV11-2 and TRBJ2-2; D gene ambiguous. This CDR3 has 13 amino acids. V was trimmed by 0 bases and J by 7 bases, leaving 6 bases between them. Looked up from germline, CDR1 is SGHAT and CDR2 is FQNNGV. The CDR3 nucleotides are TGTGCCAGCAGCTTAGAGGTACTCGGGGAGCTGTTTTTT. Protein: CASSLEVLGELFF. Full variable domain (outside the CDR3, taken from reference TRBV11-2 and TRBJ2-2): EAGVAQSPRYKIIEKRQSVAFWCNPISGHATLYWYQQILGQGPKLLIQFQNNGVVDDSQLPKDRFSAERLKGVDSTLKIQPAKLEDSAVYLCASSLEVLGELFFGEGSRLTVL.

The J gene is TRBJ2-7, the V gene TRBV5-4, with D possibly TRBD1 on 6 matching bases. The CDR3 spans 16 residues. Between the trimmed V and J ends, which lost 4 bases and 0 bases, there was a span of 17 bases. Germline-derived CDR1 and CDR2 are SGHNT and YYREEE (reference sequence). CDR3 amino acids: CASSGAGALSSYEQYF. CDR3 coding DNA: TGTGCCAGCAGCGGGGCAGGGGCTCTAAGCTCCTACGAGCAGTACTTC.

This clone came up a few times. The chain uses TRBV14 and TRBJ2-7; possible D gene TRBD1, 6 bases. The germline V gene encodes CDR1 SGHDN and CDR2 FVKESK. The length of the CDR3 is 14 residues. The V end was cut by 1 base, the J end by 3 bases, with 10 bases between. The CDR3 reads CASSQVTGLYEQYF. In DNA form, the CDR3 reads TGTGCCAGCAGCCAAGTAACAGGGCTCTACGAGCAGTACTTC.